This TCR beta chain was recorded in a study of T cells in localized non-small cell lung cancer. General study points: Peak T cell clonality was found in uninvolved adjacent lung, exceeding tumor. Median detection of top 100 tumor clones in adjacent lung was 57 clones.

From germline, CDR1 is MNHGY and CDR2 SAAAGT. CDR3 size: 14 residues. Trimming pared 6 bases from V and 5 bases from J, leaving 15 bases between. The assay was immunoSEQ multiplex PCR, and TCRdb's table has in-frame clones only and misses some. The table shows approximately 3,000 clones, with around 24% occurring only once. This clone was recorded a few times. Its specificity is not known. The TCR originated in a man aged 40 to 70 with stage I squamous cell lung carcinoma. The sample was lung tumor tissue, taken before any cancer treatment. The V call is TRBV6-8, the J call TRBJ2-3, with D tentatively TRBD2 (5 bases). In DNA form, the CDR3 reads TGTGCCAGCAGCTTAGCGCGGGTGAAAGATACGCAGTATTTT. Amino acid sequence: CASSLARVKDTQYF.